These T cell receptor beta chains were read from a single sample in a study of glioma-infiltrating T cells after dendritic cell vaccination. Here immunoSEQ multiplex PCR was the method, and the copy in TCRdb shows in-frame clones only, minus some. The sample lists tens of thousands of clones; about four fifths were seen once. This specimen was blood, taken after dendritic cell vaccination. The receptors here all came from a human donor with glioblastoma. The CDR3 runs from the conserved cysteine through the conserved F or W. The D gene is left open where the match is weak. Part of the rows lack a size; the others show once, few, many or a class for expanded clones.

J gene	D gene	V gene	clone size	CDR3 DNA	CDR3 protein
TRBJ1-5	.	TRBV7-9	.	TGTGCCAGCAGCCTCGGGCAGTCAGCGGAGCCCCAGCATTTT	CASSLGQSAEPQHF
TRBJ2-1	TRBD1	TRBV29-1	.	TGCAGCGCCCGGACAGGTGGCTACAATGAGCAGTTCTTC	CSARTGGYNEQFF
TRBJ2-3	.	TRBV6-1	.	TGTGCCAGCAGTGTAGAGATGGGCTACTATACGCAGTATTTT	CASSVEMGYYTQYF
TRBJ2-2	.	TRBV9	.	TGTGCCAGCAGCGTAGCCCACACTTTACTAGCGAACACCGGGGAGCTGTTTTTT	CASSVAHTLLANTGELFF
TRBJ2-7	.	TRBV5-1	.	TGCGCCAGCAGCCTGCGGGGACCGCGCTACGAGCAGTACTTC	CASSLRGPRYEQYF
TRBJ2-7	TRBD1	TRBV5-6	.	TGTGCCAGCAGCTTGGGAGCAGGGGGCTCCTACGAGCAGTACTTC	CASSLGAGGSYEQYF
TRBJ2-7	TRBD1	TRBV7-9	.	TGTGCCAGCAGCCAATTACCGGGACAGGGCTCCTACGAGCAGTACTTC	CASSQLPGQGSYEQYF
TRBJ1-4	.	TRBV5-1	few	TGCGCCAGCAGCTTCGACAACCATAATGAAAAACTGTTTTTT	CASSFDNHNEKLFF
TRBJ1-4	.	TRBV6-5	.	TGTGCCAGCACGGCCACCCGGGGGGAAAAACTGTTTTTT	CASTATRGEKLFF
TRBJ1-1	.	TRBV11-2	.	TGTGCCAGCATTACCGGGACTGAAGCTTTCTTT	CASITGTEAFF
TRBJ2-1	TRBD2	TRBV9	.	TGTGCCAGCAGCGTAGAAACTAGCGGTTACAATGAGCAGTTCTTC	CASSVETSGYNEQFF
TRBJ2-2	.	TRBV7-3	.	TGTGCCAGCAGCTTCCTGACAGAAGGCACCGGGGAGCTGTTTTTT	CASSFLTEGTGELFF
TRBJ2-2	.	TRBV29-1	.	TGCAGCGTTGGCAGGACTACGAACACCGGGGAGCTGTTTTTT	CSVGRTTNTGELFF
TRBJ1-2	.	TRBV5-1	.	TGTGCCAGCAGCTTGAAGATGGCCCCAACAGGGGGCTACACCTTC	CASSLKMAPTGGYTF
TRBJ2-7	TRBD2	TRBV29-1	.	TGCAGCGTCCTATTAGCGGGGCGGTCCTACGAGCAGTACTTC	CSVLLAGRSYEQYF
TRBJ1-4	.	TRBV2	few	TGTGCCAGCAGGACCGGGACACGCATCGAAAAACTGTTTTTT	CASRTGTRIEKLFF
TRBJ1-2	.	TRBV2	.	TGTGCCAGCAGTGAGTTCGACAGTACGTATATTAGTGGCTACACCTTC	CASSEFDSTYISGYTF
TRBJ1-3	.	TRBV7-6	.	TGTGCCAGCAGCTTAGGGCAGGGCCTTTCTGGAAACACCATATATTTT	CASSLGQGLSGNTIYF
TRBJ2-7	.	TRBV2	.	TGTGCCAGCAGTGACGGGAAAGCCTACGAGCAGTACTTC	CASSDGKAYEQYF
TRBJ1-6	.	TRBV9	once	TGTGCCAGCAGCGCCGGGACATCCCCGGATTCACCCCTCCACTTT	CASSAGTSPDSPLHF
TRBJ2-7	TRBD1	TRBV4-1	.	TGCGCCAGCAGCCAAGGGACAGGGGCAGGAGGCGAGCAGTACTTC	CASSQGTGAGGEQYF
TRBJ1-2	TRBD1	TRBV4-1	.	TGCGCCAGCAGCCAAGTCTCAGGAGGGACAGGGAACTATGGCTACACCTTC	CASSQVSGGTGNYGYTF
TRBJ2-1	TRBD2	TRBV11-2	.	TGTGCCAGCAGCTTCTTTGGCGGGGGGAACAATGAGCAGTTCTTC	CASSFFGGGNNEQFF
TRBJ2-7	TRBD1	TRBV6-1	once	TGTGCCAGCACAAAACCGACAGGGGGCGAATACGAGCAGTACTTC	CASTKPTGGEYEQYF
TRBJ1-4	.	TRBV7-9	.	TGTGCCAGCAGCTTAGGGGAGGAAAAACTGTTTTTT	CASSLGEEKLFF
TRBJ2-7	TRBD1	TRBV11-3	.	TGTGCCAGCAGCATCATCCGGACAGGGGGCTACGAGCAGTACTTC	CASSIIRTGGYEQYF
TRBJ2-2	.	TRBV25-1	once	TGTGCCAGCAGTCCCCTAGGGGACTCCAGCACGGGGGAGCTGTTTTTT	CASSPLGDSSTGELFF
TRBJ1-2	TRBD1	TRBV4-3	.	TGCGCCAGCAGCCAAGGAGTCGGGACAGGGAACTATGGCTACACCTTC	CASSQGVGTGNYGYTF
TRBJ1-1	.	TRBV6-1	.	TGTGCCAGCAGCCCTACAGAGAACACTGAAGCTTTCTTT	CASSPTENTEAFF
TRBJ1-1	TRBD1	TRBV10-3	.	TGTGCCATCAGTGAGGACGACAGGGGAGCTTTCTTT	CAISEDDRGAFF
TRBJ2-3	TRBD1	TRBV30	few	TGTGCCTGGGGTCCAAATACAGGGGGCTTTCATACGCAGTATTTT	CAWGPNTGGFHTQYF
TRBJ1-3	TRBD1	TRBV5-4	.	TGTGCCAGCAGCTTGGGCCCCGGGACAGCCAGAAACACCATATATTTT	CASSLGPGTARNTIYF
TRBJ2-2	.	TRBV5-1	.	TGCGCCAGCAGCTTGGAGTCTAGGAGGGAGCTGTTTTTT	CASSLESRRELFF
TRBJ1-6	TRBD1	TRBV2	.	TGTGCCAGCAGGGACACAGGGGAGGTCTCACCCCTCCACTTT	CASRDTGEVSPLHF
TRBJ1-1	.	TRBV7-2	.	TGTGCCAGCAGCTTACCGGGACAAATTAACACTGAAGCTTTCTTT	CASSLPGQINTEAFF
TRBJ2-2	TRBD2	TRBV5-6	.	TGTGCCAGCAGCGGAGGGACTAGCGGGGGCCCGAACACCGGGGAGCTGTTTTTT	CASSGGTSGGPNTGELFF
TRBJ1-1	TRBD1	TRBV29-1	.	TGCAGCGTTGAAACTAACAGGGGGAGAAACACTGAAGCTTTCTTT	CSVETNRGRNTEAFF
TRBJ2-7	TRBD1	TRBV7-9	.	TGTGCCAGCAGCGTCGGACAGGGGGCCCCATACGAGCAGTACTTC	CASSVGQGAPYEQYF
TRBJ2-2	.	TRBV2	.	TGTGCCAGCAGTGCTAATAGCGGGAACACCGGGGAGCTGTTTTTT	CASSANSGNTGELFF
TRBJ1-1	.	TRBV11-2	.	TGTGCCAGCAGCCCGGGTCCCGGTAGATGGGCTGAAGCTTTCTTT	CASSPGPGRWAEAFF
TRBJ2-5	.	TRBV7-9	.	TGTGCCAGCAGCTTACAGGAGACCCAGTACTTC	CASSLQETQYF
TRBJ1-1	.	TRBV2	.	TGTGCCAGCACCTGGGGAGCAGTTCCGAACACTGAAGCTTTCTTT	CASTWGAVPNTEAFF
TRBJ1-4	TRBD1	TRBV6-6	.	TGTGCCAGCAGTCCGGGACAGCTGCTCGAAAAACTGTTTTTT	CASSPGQLLEKLFF
TRBJ2-5	TRBD1	TRBV25-1	.	TGTGCCAGCAGTGAAGAATCAGGGGGTTCCCAGTACTTC	CASSEESGGSQYF
TRBJ2-1	TRBD1	TRBV7-2	.	TGTGCCAGCAGCTTAGATCCCGGGACAGGGGGTTGGAATGAGCAGTTCTTC	CASSLDPGTGGWNEQFF
TRBJ2-1	TRBD2	TRBV5-4	.	TGTGCCAGCAGCCCTACGAGGATAGCGGGGGGGCGCTACAATGAGCAGTTCTTC	CASSPTRIAGGRYNEQFF
TRBJ2-7	.	TRBV4-2	.	TGTGCCAGCAGCCAAGTTTCGACTGGTTCTTCCTACGAGCAGTACTTC	CASSQVSTGSSYEQYF
TRBJ1-4	.	TRBV7-2	.	TGTGCCAGCAGCTTAGTAGGGGGGGTCAATGAAAAACTGTTTTTT	CASSLVGGVNEKLFF
TRBJ1-5	.	TRBV7-8	once	TGTGCCAGCAGCTTAGAGGCGGCAGCCGATCAGCCCCAGCATTTT	CASSLEAAADQPQHF
TRBJ2-2	.	TRBV5-1	.	TGCGCCAGCTTTAGCGGACAGAACACCGGGGAGCTGTTTTTT	CASFSGQNTGELFF
TRBJ2-7	.	TRBV2	.	TGTGCCAGCAGTGCCGCCACGAGCTCCTACGAGCAGTACTTC	CASSAATSSYEQYF
TRBJ2-1	TRBD1	TRBV10-3	.	TGTGCCATTGGGACAGGGCGAGACAATGAGCAGTTCTTC	CAIGTGRDNEQFF
TRBJ2-2	TRBD1	TRBV19	.	TGTGCCAGTAGTCTCCCACAGGGGTACAACACCGGGGAGCTGTTTTTT	CASSLPQGYNTGELFF
TRBJ2-1	TRBD2	TRBV30	.	TGTGCCTGGAGTGCGGGACTAGCGGTACCCTACAATGAGCAGTTCTTC	CAWSAGLAVPYNEQFF
TRBJ1-3	TRBD1	TRBV14	.	TGTGCCAGCAGCTCGAGAGACAGGGGTTCTGGAAACACCATATATTTT	CASSSRDRGSGNTIYF
TRBJ2-7	TRBD2	TRBV4-3	.	TGCGCCAGCAGCCAAGTCGTTGACGGAGTTGCGGGGGTCGAGCAGTACTTC	CASSQVVDGVAGVEQYF
TRBJ1-4	TRBD1	TRBV2	.	TGTGCCAGCAGTATTCGGACAGGAGGGAATGAAAAACTGTTTTTT	CASSIRTGGNEKLFF
TRBJ2-2	.	TRBV9	.	TGTGCCAGCAGCCCTCACAGGGCCACCACCGGGGAGCTGTTTTTT	CASSPHRATTGELFF
TRBJ1-6	.	TRBV18	.	TGTGCCAGCTCACCACTCCGGAGCGGGGCCCTAAGCGCCTATAATTCACCCCTCCACTTT	CASSPLRSGALSAYNSPLHF